These 22 T cell receptor beta chains were sequenced from one sample in a study of T cells in Graves' hyperthyroidism and ophthalmopathy. From RNA transcripts, TCR beta CDR3 regions were amplified. RT-PCR in the first round (using the HTBI primer set) targeted the TCR CDR3. TCRdb reprocessed the multiplex PCR reads via MiXCR and lists one record per CDR3 protein. The data contain 490,000 or so distinct CDR3 sequences, roughly 21% of them singletons. Sequencing was carried out using blood. These receptor sequences come from a man aged 40-50 years with Graves' ophthalmopathy.

The J gene is TRBJ1-1, the V gene TRBV18, with D perhaps TRBD1 (5 bases). The CDR3 length is 15 residues. CDR1 and CDR2 (germline): KGHSH, LQKENI. Trimming took 5 bases from V and 6 from J, leaving 19 bases between them. The CDR3 reads CASSGGAGLVSEAFF. The CDR3 nucleotides read TGTGCCAGCTCAGGAGGGGCAGGGTTGGTTTCTGAAGCTTTCTTT.

This clonotype has at least ten counts. The V and J genes are TRBV30 and TRBJ2-3; D gene unclear. This CDR3 region has 12 residues. CDR1 GTSNPN and CDR2 SVGIG come from the germline V gene (reference sequence). The V gene lost 4 bases and the J gene lost 0 bases, with 5 bases spanning the gap. Here the CDR3 DNA reads TGTGCCTGGACGCCTAGCACAGATACGCAGTATTTT. Protein: CAWTPSTDTQYF.

Notes on this clonotype: Its ends do not fully match the called genes, so a read error is possible. J is TRBJ1-1 and V is TRBV6-1; D is possibly TRBD1 (5 bases). Germline CDR1 and CDR2: MNHNS and SASEGT. The CDR3 totals 12 residues. The DNA for the CDR3 is TGTGCCAGCAGCGAAGGGGCGAGTGAAGCTTTCTTT. It is translated as CASSEGASEAFF.

At least ten counts were recorded for this clonotype. J is TRBJ1-5 and V is TRBV18; D is undetermined. This CDR3 has 13 residues. Trimming removed 6 bases at V and 5 bases at J, with 11 bases between. Germline values: CDR1 KGHSH, CDR2 LQKENI. CDR3 in DNA: TGTGCCAGCTCTATTGAGGGCGATCAGCCCCAGCATTTT. Translation gives CASSIEGDQPQHF.

This clonotype turned up a few times. The rearrangement links TRBV28 to TRBJ2-5; 11 bases map to TRBD1. Trimming removed 4 bases from V and 3 bases from J; junction bases left unmatched: 4. The CDR3 totals 15 residues. Germline V gene lookup returns CDR1 MDHEN and CDR2 SYDVKM. CDR3 nucleotide sequence: TGTGCCAGCAGTTCCTGGACAGGGGGCGAAGAGACCCAGTACTTC. Translation gives CASSSWTGGEETQYF.

At least ten counts were recorded for this clonotype. The V call is TRBV20-1, the J call TRBJ2-3; 11 bases match TRBD1. CDR1 and CDR2 from the germline V gene are DFQATT and SNEGSKA (reference sequence). With 1 base clipped from V and 2 bases from J, the junction kept 2 bases outside the gene matches. The CDR3 is made up of 15 amino acids. The CDR3 bases are TGCAGTGCTAGAGGGACAGGGGGCCCCACAGATACGCAGTATTTT. It yields the protein CSARGTGGPTDTQYF.

This clonotype was recorded a few times. The chain is built from TRBV20-1 and TRBJ2-3; the match to TRBD2 covers 8 bases. Germline V gene data show CDR1 as DFQATT and CDR2 as SNEGSKA (reference sequence). J was trimmed by 2 bases and V by 2 bases; bases with no gene match: 12. The CDR3 loop spans 17 amino acids. CDR3 loop: CSARSGLLAGLTDTQYF. Written as DNA, the CDR3 is TGCAGTGCTAGATCCGGTCTGCTAGCGGGTCTCACAGATACGCAGTATTTT.

This clonotype was counted many times. The rearrangement uses TRBV11-2 and TRBJ1-2; D remains ambiguous. The germline gives CDR1 SGHAT, CDR2 FQNNGV. The CDR3 sequence is 12 residues long. Trimming took 1 base from V and 6 from J, leaving 6 bases between them. CDR3 sequence (DNA): TGTGCCAGCAGCTTAGGTGGGGATGGCTACACCTTC. Protein product: CASSLGGDGYTF.

This clonotype was seen once. The rearrangement uses TRBV5-6 and TRBJ1-1; D gene uncertain. Germline V gene sequence: CDR1 SGHDT, CDR2 YYEEEE. Trimming stripped 0 bases from V and 0 bases from J, with 9 bases between. The CDR3 runs to 15 residues. CDR3 coding DNA: TGTGCCAGCAGCTTGGTAGCTTCCATGAACACTGAAGCTTTCTTT. Its protein is CASSLVASMNTEAFF. Variable domain in full (rest from reference TRBV5-6 and TRBJ1-1): DAGVTQSPTHLIKTRGQQVTLRCSPKSGHDTVSWYQQALGQGPQFIFQYYEEEERQRGNFPDRFSGHQFPNYSSELNVNALLLGDSALYLCASSLVASMNTEAFFGQGTRLTVV.

This chain links TRBV6-2 or TRBV6-3 with TRBJ1-2; TRBD1 might be the D (6 bases). The CDR3 runs to 14 residues. The V gene lost 7 bases and the J gene lost 3 bases, with 15 bases spanning the gap. Germline CDR1 and CDR2: MNHEY and SVGEGT. The DNA for the CDR3 is TGTGCCAGCATCCCGACAGGAGGGCACTATGGCTACACCTTC. This sequence encodes CASIPTGGHYGYTF.

The chain recombines TRBV6-1 with TRBJ1-2; 7 bases match TRBD1. Germline V gene lookup returns CDR1 MNHNS and CDR2 SASEGT. The CDR3 loop spans 12 amino acids. V dropped 9 bases and J dropped 8; count of bases not matched to a gene: 9. Here the CDR3 reads CASSDRATGYTF. The CDR3 nucleotides read TGTGCCAGTTCTGACAGGGCAACGGGCTACACCTTC.

This clonotype was picked up many times. This chain uses TRBV12-3 or TRBV12-4 with TRBJ2-3; the D gene is possibly TRBD2 (6 bases). The CDR3 contains 15 residues. Trimming shortened V by 3 bases and J by 5 bases, and 15 bases separated the two germline ends. The CDR3 loop reads CASSFKGIAVDTQYF. The CDR3 DNA sequence: TGTGCCAGCAGTTTCAAGGGTATAGCGGTAGATACGCAGTATTTT.

This clonotype has a handful of counts. The V gene is TRBV7-9, the J gene TRBJ1-2, with D perhaps matching TRBD1 (5 bases). The CDR3 is 13 residues long. Trimming removed 3 bases from V and 7 bases from J, with 12 bases in between. Looked up from germline, CDR1 is SEHNR and CDR2 is FQNEAQ (reference sequence). The CDR3 loop is CASSFGTSGGYTF. DNA of the CDR3: TGTGCCAGCAGCTTCGGGACCTCTGGTGGCTACACCTTC.

This clonotype was seen more than once but under ten times. V is TRBV7-9 and J is TRBJ2-7, with 7 bases identical to TRBD1. The germline CDR1 and CDR2 sequences are SEHNR and FQNEAQ (reference sequence). The CDR3 consists of 14 residues. V lost 3 bases to trimming and J lost 6 bases; unmatched junction nucleotides: 8. CDR3 in DNA: TGTGCCAGCAGCTTGCCCTCGGACAGGAGCGAGCAGTACTTC. Amino acid sequence: CASSLPSDRSEQYF.

V usage is TRBV4-2 and J usage is TRBJ1-4; D remains ambiguous. The CDR3 is 12 residues long. The germline V gene has CDR1 LGHNA and CDR2 YNFKEQ. V was cut by 4 bases and J by 8 bases, with 8 bases left in between. This CDR3 reads CASSRTKEKLFF. In DNA, the CDR3 is TGTGCCAGCAGCCGCACCAAAGAAAAACTGTTTTTT.

There are many counts of this clonotype. This chain uses TRBV7-2 with TRBJ2-7; a possible D gene is TRBD1 (5 bases). The CDR3 length is 12 residues. Germline CDR1 SGHTA, CDR2 FQGNSA. V dropped 2 bases and J dropped 5 bases, with 7 bases sitting between them. CDR3 sequence (DNA): TGTGCCAGCAGCTTATGGGGCGACGAGCAGTACTTC. Amino acid sequence: CASSLWGDEQYF.

At least ten counts were recorded for this clonotype. The V gene is TRBV27, the J gene TRBJ2-1; D gene uncertain. Trimming shortened V by 3 bases and J by 6 bases, and 18 bases separated the two germline ends. Germline assignment: CDR1 MNHEY and CDR2 SMNVEV (reference sequence). The CDR3 spans 16 residues. CDR3 sequence (DNA): TGTGCCAGCAGTTTTTTGGGGAACGGGCACCTCAATGAGCAGTTCTTC. Its translation is CASSFLGNGHLNEQFF.

This clonotype has a handful of counts. The rearrangement links TRBV18 to TRBJ2-1; 11 positions agree with TRBD2. This CDR3 is built from 15 residues. V dropped 0 bases and J dropped 12; count of bases not matched to a gene: 7. Per germline, CDR1 KGHSH and CDR2 LQKENI. The CDR3 is CASSPPMLAGGRQFF. The CDR3 nucleotides are TGTGCCAGCTCACCACCTATGCTAGCGGGGGGAAGGCAGTTCTTC.

This clonotype appeared many times. The V and J genes are TRBV28 and TRBJ2-5, with a possible D match to TRBD1 (5 bases). The length of the CDR3 is 11 residues. Germline V gives CDR1 MDHEN, CDR2 SYDVKM. V was pared by 9 bases and J by 2 bases, with 7 bases between. The CDR3 sequence is CASQGQETQYF. CDR3 sequence (DNA): TGTGCCAGTCAGGGTCAAGAGACCCAGTACTTC.

This clonotype came up a few times. The chain is built from TRBV10-3 and TRBJ2-5, with D unresolved. This CDR3 comprises 11 residues. Germline CDR1 and CDR2: ENHRY and SYGVKD. V lost 2 bases and J 13 bases, leaving 11 bases between the germline ends. The CDR3 region is CAISEGTIGYF. CDR3 DNA sequence: TGTGCCATCAGTGAGGGAACAATTGGGTACTTC.

This sequence joins TRBV7-6 and TRBJ2-7; D possibly matches TRBD1 or TRBD2 (6 bases each). Trimming left V 4 bases short and J 5 bases short, with 18 bases between. There are 15 residues in the CDR3. Germline CDR1 SGHVS, CDR2 FNYEAQ. CDR3 coding DNA: TGTGCCAGCAGCTCTCACCCCGCCGGGGGCGACGAGCAGTACTTC. Encoded protein: CASSSHPAGGDEQYF.

This clonotype was recorded many times. The J gene is TRBJ1-1, the V gene TRBV30; no firm D call. From germline, CDR1 is GTSNPN and CDR2 SVGIG (reference sequence). The CDR3 is 11 residues long. Trimming left V 1 base short and J 5 bases short, with 5 bases between. The CDR3 loop reads CAWSGSTEAFF. The CDR3 bases are TGTGCCTGGAGTGGGTCAACTGAAGCTTTCTTT.